This TCR beta chain was obtained from a study of cytomegalovirus exposure and HLA in healthy donors. The germline CDR1 and CDR2 sequences are MGHRA and YSYEKL. CDR3 length: 16 amino acids. Between the trimmed V and J ends, which lost 5 bases and 4 bases, there was a span of 18 bases. For this clone: Antigen: not known.

Regarding the study as a whole: Most TCR beta V segments were productive about 90% or about 30% of the time in an earlier analysis. Cytomegalovirus-associated TCR beta chains were listed, numbering over 150. Testing in vitro showed three CMV-associated chains specific for CMV antigens.

The primer mix had 60 Vbeta and 13 Jbeta primers. Here immunoSEQ multiplex PCR was the method, and the copy in TCRdb shows in-frame clones only, minus some. The sample holds some 150,000 clones, 70% to 80% seen once. The source is a woman between 45 and 60 years old in good health and CMV-seronegative. The specimen was PBMCs. The gene calls are TRBV4-1 and TRBJ1-3, with D maybe TRBD1 (6 bases). CDR3 sequence: CASSSFGRGTGNTIYF. In DNA form, the CDR3 reads TGCGCCAGCAGCTCCTTCGGAAGGGGGACAGGAAACACCATATATTTT.